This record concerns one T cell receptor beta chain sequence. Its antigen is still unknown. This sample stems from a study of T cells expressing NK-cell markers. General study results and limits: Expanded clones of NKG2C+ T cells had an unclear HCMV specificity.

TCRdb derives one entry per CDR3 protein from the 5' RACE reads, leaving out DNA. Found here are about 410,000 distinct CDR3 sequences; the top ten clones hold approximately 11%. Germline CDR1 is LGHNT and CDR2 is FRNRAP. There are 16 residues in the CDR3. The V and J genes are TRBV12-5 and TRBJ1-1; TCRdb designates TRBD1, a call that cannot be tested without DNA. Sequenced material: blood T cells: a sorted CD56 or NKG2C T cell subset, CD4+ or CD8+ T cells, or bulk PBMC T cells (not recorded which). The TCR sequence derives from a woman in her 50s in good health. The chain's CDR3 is CASGLGHRDRGDEAFF.